Below are 27 T cell receptor beta chains sequenced from a single sample in a study of blood T cells in healthy people across ages. The second PCR ran about 6 to 11 cycles with a sample-barcoded 5' primer and J-beta primers. A single record per CDR3 protein comes from TCRdb applying MiXCR to the 5' RACE reads. The profile shows around 1,100,000 distinct CDR3 sequences, 35% to 40% of them singletons. Sequencing input: blood. These receptors all stem from a man aged 18 to 30 in good health.

The gene calls are TRBV6-1 and TRBJ1-2; 10 bases align to TRBD1. This CDR3 is 13 amino acids long. CDR1 and CDR2 (germline): MNHNS, SASEGT. CDR3 sequence (DNA): TGTGCATCTACAACGGGACAGGGGTTTGGCTACACCTTC. It yields the protein CASTTGQGFGYTF.

This clonotype was observed a handful of times. The chain uses TRBV20-1 and TRBJ2-1; D possibly corresponds to TRBD1 (5 bases). CDR1 DFQATT and CDR2 SNEGSKA come from the germline V gene (reference sequence). Trimming left V 1 base short and J 0 bases short, with 10 bases between. The CDR3 is 15 amino acids. The CDR3 reads CSARGRTYSYNEQFF. The CDR3 DNA reads as TGCAGTGCTAGAGGTCGGACATACTCCTACAATGAGCAGTTCTTC.

This chain joins TRBV29-1 and TRBJ2-1; 9 nucleotides line up with TRBD2. CDR3 length equals 14 residues. Germline CDR1 and CDR2: SQVTM and ANQGSEA. Trimming removed 8 bases from V and 5 bases from J; junction bases left unmatched: 10. CDR3 coding DNA: TGCAGCATTGTTAGCGGGGGACCGCACAATGAGCAGTTCTTC. It specifies CSIVSGGPHNEQFF.

This clonotype was found a few times. The chain has TRBV12-3 or TRBV12-4 and TRBJ2-6; possibly TRBD1 for D (5 bases). V lost 6 bases, J lost 4 bases, and 13 bases lay in between. The CDR3 spans 15 residues. CDR3 nucleotide sequence: TGTGCCAGCAGCCCCAGGGTTTCGGGGGCCAACGTCCTGACTTTC. Protein product: CASSPRVSGANVLTF.

This clonotype was found a few times. The rearrangement uses TRBV20-1 and TRBJ1-1, with D unclear. Germline V gene sequence: CDR1 DFQATT, CDR2 SNEGSKA (reference sequence). Trimming removed 6 bases from V and 0 bases from J, with 11 bases in between. The CDR3 is 13 amino acids. The CDR3 nucleotides are TGCAGTGCGATACAGAGGATGAACACTGAAGCTTTCTTT. This codes for CSAIQRMNTEAFF.

This clonotype was detected a few times. This CDR3 reads CASSSGTLGAANEKLFF. CDR3 coding DNA: TGTGCCAGCAGCTCCGGAACCCTGGGGGCAGCTAATGAAAAACTGTTTTTT. The chain joins TRBV7-2 to TRBJ1-4; D is perhaps TRBD1 (6 bases). CDR3 length equals 17 residues. Germline loops: CDR1 SGHTA, CDR2 FQGNSA. The V end was cut by 4 bases, the J end by 3 bases, with 18 bases between.

The rearrangement uses TRBV11-2 and TRBJ1-1; 8 bases match TRBD1. The V and J ends lost 5 bases and 4 bases, in that order; junction bases with no gene match: 9. Germline CDR1 and CDR2: SGHAT and FQNNGV. The CDR3 totals 15 residues. DNA of the CDR3: TGTGCCAGCAGCCCCGGAGGACAGGGAGTCACTGAAGCTTTCTTT. This gives the protein CASSPGGQGVTEAFF. The entire variable domain, with the rest obtained from reference TRBV11-2 and TRBJ1-1, is as follows: EAGVAQSPRYKIIEKRQSVAFWCNPISGHATLYWYQQILGQGPKLLIQFQNNGVVDDSQLPKDRFSAERLKGVDSTLKIQPAKLEDSAVYLCASSPGGQGVTEAFFGQGTRLTVV.

The chain uses TRBV12-3 or TRBV12-4 and TRBJ1-4; D remains unclear. The CDR3 consists of 15 residues. V gave up 8 bases and J gave up 6 bases, with 19 bases separating them. The CDR3: CASCEDGIRYEKLFF. CDR3 DNA: TGTGCCAGCTGCGAAGACGGGATACGGTATGAAAAACTGTTTTTT.

J is TRBJ1-1 and V is TRBV10-3, with 9 bases that match TRBD1. The CDR3 is made up of 15 amino acids. V shed 4 bases, J shed 3 bases, and the junction held 6 bases outside the gene matches. Per germline, CDR1 ENHRY and CDR2 SYGVKD. This CDR3 reads CAISGTGAGDTEAFF. The CDR3 coding sequence is TGTGCCATCAGTGGGACAGGGGCTGGGGACACTGAAGCTTTCTTT.

The V call is TRBV6-2 or TRBV6-3, the J call TRBJ1-2, with D hard to call. This CDR3 region has 14 residues. Germline V CDR1 and CDR2: MNHEY, SVGEGT. Trimming removed 2 bases from V and 5 bases from J, with 12 bases in between. The CDR3 loop is CASSYGTEIYGYTF. CDR3 nucleotides: TGTGCCAGCAGTTACGGTACAGAGATTTATGGCTACACCTTC.

The chain couples TRBV7-9 to TRBJ2-7; D remains unclear. The ends were cut back, 3 bases at V and 0 bases at J, with 15 bases in the middle. The germline CDR1 and CDR2 sequences are SEHNR and FQNEAQ (reference sequence). This CDR3 has 16 residues. The CDR3 spells CASSFPGRFSSYEQYF. In DNA form, the CDR3 reads TGTGCCAGCAGCTTCCCCGGCAGGTTCTCCTCCTACGAGCAGTACTTC. Variable domain in full (rest from reference TRBV7-9 and TRBJ2-7): DTGVSQNPRHKITKRGQNVTFRCDPISEHNRLYWYRQTLGQGPEFLTYFQNEAQLEKSRLLSDRFSAERPKGSFSTLEIQRTEQGDSAMYLCASSFPGRFSSYEQYFGPGTRLTVT.

This clonotype was counted between two and nine times. J is TRBJ1-1 and V is TRBV5-4; TRBD1 might be the D (5 bases). Trimming left V 6 bases short and J 1 base short, with 13 bases between. CDR1 SGHNT and CDR2 YYREEE come from the germline V gene (reference sequence). CDR3 length: 14 residues. The chain's CDR3 is CASTFGGRNTEAFF. The CDR3 nucleotides are TGTGCCAGCACCTTTGGGGGGAGGAACACTGAAGCTTTCTTT.

This clonotype has a handful of counts. The chain employs TRBV10-3 and TRBJ2-1; no reliable D call. The germline gives CDR1 ENHRY, CDR2 SYGVKD. Trimming removed 5 bases at V and 0 bases at J, with 11 bases between. The CDR3 runs to 15 residues. The CDR3: CAISPDWSSYNEQFF. In DNA, the CDR3 is TGTGCCATCAGTCCTGACTGGAGCTCCTACAATGAGCAGTTCTTC.

V is TRBV6-5 and J is TRBJ1-5; no clear D gene. The V gene's germline CDR1 is MNHEY and CDR2 SVGAGI. This CDR3 comprises 13 residues. Trimming stripped 6 bases from V and 7 bases from J, with 13 bases between. The DNA of the CDR3 is TGTGCCAGCAGCCAAAGGCGGGAACAGCCCCAGCATTTT. Protein product: CASSQRREQPQHF.

The V and J genes are TRBV20-1 and TRBJ1-4, with D perhaps TRBD1 (6 bases). CDR1 and CDR2 (germline): DFQATT, SNEGSKA (reference sequence). CDR3 length equals 11 residues. Between the trimmed V and J ends, which lost 6 bases and 8 bases, there was a span of 10 bases. The DNA for the CDR3 is TGCAGTGCCGAGAGGGGGGAAAAACTGTTTTTT. It is translated as CSAERGEKLFF.

The V and J genes are TRBV7-7 and TRBJ1-2; a weak D match, TRBD1 (5 bases). The germline CDR1 and CDR2 sequences are SSHAT and FNYEAQ (reference sequence). This CDR3 has 15 amino acids. Trimming stripped 5 bases from V and 7 bases from J, with 20 bases between. The CDR3 DNA is TGTGCCAGCAGCCAACCGGGACCACTGTACTGTGGCTACACCTTC. Its protein product is CASSQPGPLYCGYTF.

The J gene is TRBJ1-6, the V gene TRBV6-1; D call uncertain. The V gene's germline CDR1 is MNHNS and CDR2 SASEGT. V gave up 8 bases and J gave up 10 bases, with 9 bases separating them. CDR3 length equals 11 residues. The CDR3, as DNA: TGTGCCAGCGCGGCTTCCTCACCCCTCCACTTT. Translation: CASAASSPLHF.

The V call is TRBV6-2 or TRBV6-3, the J call TRBJ1-5; 7 positions agree with TRBD1. There are 15 residues in the CDR3. Unmatched junction bases numbered 8, after V lost 6 bases and J lost 3 bases. Per germline, CDR1 MNHEY and CDR2 SVGEGT. The CDR3 DNA is TGTGCCAGCAGACCGGTCGACAGGGTCAATCAGCCCCAGCATTTT. Translating it yields CASRPVDRVNQPQHF.

This clonotype has more than one count but fewer than ten. The chain joins TRBV24-1 to TRBJ2-5; D is possibly TRBD2 (6 bases). Deletions cut 3 bases from V and 4 bases from J, with 11 bases between. The CDR3 spans 14 residues. Germline V lookup: CDR1 KGHDR, CDR2 SFDVKD. Here the CDR3 DNA reads TGTGCCACCAGTGATAGTTGGGGAGGAGAGACCCAGTACTTC. Translated: CATSDSWGGETQYF.

The table lists this clonotype with a few counts. The chain employs TRBV7-8 and TRBJ1-1; unclear D gene. The CDR3 runs to 14 residues. Trimming pared 7 bases from V and 1 base from J, leaving 13 bases between. Germline assignment: CDR1 SGHVS and CDR2 FQNEAQ. The CDR3 nucleotides read TGTGCCAGCATCGGACCCGGCGCGAACACTGAAGCTTTCTTT. Amino acid sequence: CASIGPGANTEAFF.

The chain joins TRBV20-1 to TRBJ1-1; D possibly corresponds to TRBD1 (6 bases). The germline V gene has CDR1 DFQATT and CDR2 SNEGSKA (reference sequence). The CDR3 has 14 residues. Trimming stripped 1 base from V and 1 base from J, with 10 bases between. The DNA for the CDR3 is TGCAGTGCTAGAGGGGGGCAGGGGAACACTGAAGCTTTCTTT. Its translation is CSARGGQGNTEAFF.

This rearrangement joins TRBV6-1 to TRBJ1-2, with TRBD1 identical over 7 bases. CDR3 size: 15 residues. Germline CDR1 MNHNS, CDR2 SASEGT. The trim removed 1 base at V and 4 bases at J, leaving 6 bases unmatched. CDR3 DNA sequence: TGTGCCAGCAGTGAAGGTACGGGACAGCTCTATGGCTACACCTTC. As protein: CASSEGTGQLYGYTF.

The chain carries TRBV9 and TRBJ2-2; TRBD2 matches 8 bases. Germline values: CDR1 SGDLS, CDR2 YYNGEE. CDR3 length equals 16 residues. The junction had 6 bases not matched to a gene; V was cut back by 0 bases and J by 5 bases. The CDR3 region has the DNA TGTGCCAGCAGCGTAGCTCCGGGGGGGCGTACCGGGGAGCTGTTTTTT. The encoded protein is CASSVAPGGRTGELFF.

This clonotype was found a few times. The chain couples TRBV20-1 to TRBJ2-1; D gene unclear. CDR3 length: 14 residues. V was clipped by 0 bases and J by 0 bases, with 6 bases between them. From germline, CDR1 is DFQATT and CDR2 SNEGSKA (reference sequence). The CDR3 region is CSARERSSYNEQFF. In DNA, the CDR3 is TGCAGTGCTAGAGAAAGGAGCTCCTACAATGAGCAGTTCTTC.

V usage is TRBV29-1 and J usage is TRBJ2-1; 8 nucleotides align to TRBD1. V lost 4 bases, J lost 1 base, and 3 bases stayed unmatched. Germline CDR1 and CDR2: SQVTM and ANQGSEA. The CDR3 totals 14 residues. The CDR3 DNA follows: TGCAGCGTTGGTCGACAGGGGTCCTACAATGAGCAGTTCTTC. Its protein is CSVGRQGSYNEQFF.

The chain is built from TRBV9 and TRBJ2-3; D is possibly TRBD1 (6 bases). Trimming removed 3 bases at V and 5 bases at J, with 13 bases between. Germline V CDR1 and CDR2: SGDLS, YYNGEE. The CDR3 has 14 residues. The CDR3 sequence: CASSAGGHLDTQYF. CDR3 nucleotide sequence: TGTGCCAGCAGCGCTGGGGGACACCTAGATACGCAGTATTTT.

About this clonotype itself: One base away lies a much larger clone, so this may be a sequencing read error. The CDR3 protein is CASSFHGSVYEQYF. CDR3 in DNA: TGTGCCAGCAGCTTCCATGGGTCAGTCTACGAGCAGTACTTC. J is TRBJ2-4 and V is TRBV7-2; no reliable D call. The J call is uncertain, as TRBJ2-7 better fits the DNA end. Per germline, CDR1 SGHTA and CDR2 FQGNSA. The CDR3 sequence is 14 residues long.